The clone carrying this T cell receptor (beta chain) was recorded a few times. Its antigen is unidentified. These data are taken from a study of T cell repertoires in cytomegalovirus infection. Study overall: Public TCR beta signatures provided an indication of both CMV infection and a matching HLA type. Study-level findings and limits: Summed frequency of public TCR beta families distinguished CMV carriers with the relevant HLA.

Trimming took 5 bases from V and 6 from J; bases not matched to a gene: 7. There are 15 residues in the CDR3. A single record per CDR3 protein comes from TCRdb applying MiXCR to the reads. In the table there are 400,000 to 600,000 distinct CDR3 sequences, approximately 40% of which are singletons. The sequence derives from a human donor in good health (CMV status not recorded). Some clones in this sample may be carry-over from other donors' samples. The source material was cultured PBMCs, sampled from culture after CMV antigen stimulation. The gene calls are TRBV12-3 or TRBV12-4 and TRBJ1-5; 10 nucleotides match TRBD1. CDR3 residues: CASSSGTGAGQPQHF. The CDR3 DNA follows: TGTGCCAGCAGTAGCGGGACAGGGGCGGGTCAGCCCCAGCATTTT.